This T cell receptor (beta chain) was sequenced for a study of T cell responses to AZD1222 COVID-19 vaccine. The study, taken as a whole, reports: Every sample of the repertoires postdated the peak T cell response. Unmutated variant regions are reportedly the target of nearly half of TCRs that are spike-specific. Compared with day 0, the breadth and depth of the Spike-specific TCR repertoire rose significantly after two doses of AZD1222.

Germline V CDR1 and CDR2: MNHNS, SASEGT. Trimming took 1 base from V and 7 from J, leaving 16 bases between them. The CDR3 is made up of 15 amino acids. Profiling relied on immunoSEQ multiplex PCR, and the TCRdb table lists in-frame clones only, not all of them. The table has nearly 35,000 clones, around 82% seen once. As to this clone: Its specificity is not known.

This TCR was sampled from an adult who received the AZD1222 COVID-19 vaccine. This chain joins TRBV6-1 and TRBJ1-2; D remains ambiguous. The material sequenced was peripheral blood, taken 28 days after the second AZD1222 dose. DNA of the CDR3: TGTGCCAGCAGTGAAGTCACCCGGCAGGCCGGTGGCTACACCTTC. Protein: CASSEVTRQAGGYTF.